These 23 T cell receptor beta chains came from one sample sequenced in a study of blood T cell repertoires in COVID-19. Sequencing used immunoSEQ multiplex PCR; TCRdb keeps in-frame clones, though not all of them. The sample gives approximately 140,000 clones, around 81% of which show up once; roughly 10% is in the top ten. The sample taken for sequencing was peripheral blood. These receptors all stem from a man aged 40-49 years with active or convalescent COVID-19.

This clone turned up a few times. A junction boundary mismatches the germline segment, possibly from a read error. This chain joins TRBV7-2 and TRBJ2-7, with 11 bases aligning to TRBD2. This CDR3 is built from 14 residues. CDR1 is SGHTA and CDR2 is FQGNSA in the germline V gene. CDR3: CASSFSGGAYEQYF. The CDR3 nucleotides are TGTGCCAGCAGCTTTAGCGGGGGGGCCTATGAGCAGTACTTC.

This clone came up once. The genes are TRBV4-3 and TRBJ1-3, with D maybe TRBD1 (6 bases). Trimming left V 7 bases short and J 2 bases short, with 6 bases between. The CDR3 is 12 amino acids. Germline V gene data show CDR1 as LGHNA and CDR2 as YSLEER. CDR3 region: CASKGAGNTIYF. CDR3 bases: TGCGCCAGCAAGGGGGCTGGAAACACCATATATTTT.

The chain is built from TRBV10-3 and TRBJ1-2; 9 bases are shared with TRBD1. V lost 10 bases and J lost 4; bases outside the gene matches: 10. CDR3 length: 14 amino acids. Germline V CDR1 and CDR2: ENHRY, SYGVKD. This CDR3 reads CATRQGGSSYGYTF. In DNA, the CDR3 is TGTGCCACTAGACAGGGGGGTAGTAGCTATGGCTACACCTTC.

This clone showed up just once. The chain is built from TRBV13 and TRBJ2-2, with D hard to call. The CDR3 extends over 14 amino acids. V lost 0 bases and J 1 base, leaving 3 bases between the germline ends. Germline CDR1 is PRHDT and CDR2 is FYEKMQ (reference sequence). The CDR3 DNA is TGTGCCAGCAGCTTAGGCAAGAACACCGGGGAGCTGTTTTTT. This encodes CASSLGKNTGELFF.

This clone was detected only a few times. The chain combines TRBV7-3 with TRBJ2-5; TRBD1 might be the D (5 bases). This CDR3 is built from 13 residues. Looked up from germline, CDR1 is SGHTA and CDR2 is FQGTGA. Trimming pared 5 bases from V and 2 bases from J, leaving 9 bases between. CDR3 sequence: CASSGQGQETQYF. In DNA form, the CDR3 reads TGTGCCAGCAGCGGCCAGGGACAAGAGACCCAGTACTTC.

The chain has TRBV24-1 and TRBJ2-1; a possible D gene is TRBD2 (5 bases). V was shortened by 0 bases and J by 8 bases, with 13 bases between the two germline ends. This CDR3 region has 15 residues. CDR1 is KGHDR, CDR2 SFDVKD, per germline. CDR3 amino acids: CATSDLEGFRYEQFF. The CDR3 bases are TGTGCCACCAGTGATTTGGAGGGATTTCGGTATGAGCAGTTCTTC.

The chain carries TRBV7-2 and TRBJ2-5, with D tentatively TRBD2 (5 bases). The V gene lost 2 bases and the J gene lost 2 bases, with 12 bases spanning the gap. CDR1 and CDR2 (germline): SGHTA, FQGNSA. This CDR3 is 15 amino acids long. The CDR3 sequence is CASSLIRGAQETQYF. The CDR3 DNA sequence: TGTGCCAGCAGCTTAATCCGGGGAGCACAAGAGACCCAGTACTTC.

This rearrangement joins TRBV7-2 to TRBJ2-5, with D possibly being TRBD1 (6 bases). Trimming pared 3 bases from V and 2 bases from J, leaving 19 bases between. This CDR3 is built from 17 residues. CDR1 and CDR2 from the germline V gene are SGHTA and FQGNSA. The CDR3 sequence is CASSFGAPGHPQETQYF. The DNA for the CDR3 is TGTGCCAGCAGCTTTGGCGCGCCGGGACACCCTCAAGAGACCCAGTACTTC.

This clone was found a few times. J is TRBJ2-7 and V is TRBV19; the match to TRBD1 covers 8 bases. In germline, CDR1 is LNHDA, CDR2 SQIVND (reference sequence). The CDR3 consists of 14 residues. The ends lost 5 bases at V and 8 bases at J; junction bases unmatched: 11. As DNA, the CDR3 is TGTGCCAGTAGTCCGGGACAGGCCCTCGTGAAGCAGTACTTC. Protein product: CASSPGQALVKQYF.

This clone was observed a single time. The chain couples TRBV2 to TRBJ1-1; 7 bases align to TRBD1. From germline, CDR1 is SNHLY and CDR2 FYNNEI. This CDR3 has 13 residues. Trimming at V came to 4 bases and at J to 2 bases, leaving 1 base not matched to a gene. CDR3 coding DNA: TGTGCCAGCAGTGGACAGGGAAACACTGAAGCTTTCTTT. Residues: CASSGQGNTEAFF.

V is TRBV11-2 and J is TRBJ1-2; 8 positions agree with TRBD1. This CDR3 is built from 15 residues. The germline gives CDR1 SGHAT, CDR2 FQNNGV. Unmatched junction bases numbered 3, after V lost 0 bases and J lost 3 bases. CDR3: CASSLDPGQDYGYTF. CDR3 nucleotides: TGTGCCAGCAGCTTAGACCCGGGACAGGACTATGGCTACACCTTC.

J is TRBJ2-7 and V is TRBV11-3; 9 positions match TRBD2. J was trimmed by 3 bases and V by 5 bases; bases with no gene match: 5. Per the germline V gene, CDR1 is SGHNT and CDR2 is YENEEA. This CDR3 is built from 14 residues. The DNA of the CDR3 is TGTGCCAGCAGCCCCACAGCGGGGGGCTACGAGCAGTACTTC. Translation: CASSPTAGGYEQYF. Together with reference TRBV11-3 and TRBJ2-7, the CDR3 gives the full variable domain: EAGVVQSPRYKIIEKKQPVAFWCNPISGHNTLYWYLQNLGQGPELLIRYENEEAVDDSQLPKDRFSAERLKGVDSTLKIQPAELGDSAVYLCASSPTAGGYEQYFGPGTRLTVT.

V gene TRBV5-1 combines with J gene TRBJ1-4; 9 bases agree with TRBD1. The germline V gene encodes CDR1 SGHRS and CDR2 YFSETQ. The V and J ends lost 4 bases and 8 bases, in that order; junction bases with no gene match: 6. This CDR3 contains 14 residues. DNA for the CDR3: TGCGCCAGCAGCACCGGGACAGGGATCGAAAAACTGTTTTTT. Translation gives CASSTGTGIEKLFF.

This chain joins TRBV10-3 and TRBJ2-7; TRBD2 matches 12 bases. Losses at the gene ends were 0 bases for V and 1 base for J; bases not matched to a gene: 7. Per the germline V gene, CDR1 is ENHRY and CDR2 is SYGVKD. This CDR3 has 18 amino acids. CDR3 sequence reads: CAISESGTSGRVSYEQYF. In DNA, the CDR3 is TGTGCCATCAGTGAGTCAGGGACTAGCGGGCGGGTTTCCTACGAGCAGTACTTC.

This chain links TRBV19 with TRBJ1-5, with a weak D call TRBD1 (6 bases). Trimming stripped 4 bases from V and 0 bases from J, with 16 bases between. Germline V CDR1 and CDR2: LNHDA, SQIVND (reference sequence). The CDR3 has 17 amino acids. This CDR3 reads CASSSPGGIGSNQPQHF. For the CDR3, the DNA is TGTGCCAGTAGTAGTCCTGGGGGCATCGGTAGCAATCAGCCCCAGCATTTT.

V usage is TRBV9 and J usage is TRBJ1-3, with D tentatively TRBD1 (5 bases). From germline, CDR1 is SGDLS and CDR2 YYNGEE. With 2 bases removed from V and 0 bases from J, the gap between germline ends came to 9 bases. This CDR3 is 15 amino acids long. Here the CDR3 reads CASSVTAPSGNTIYF. DNA of the CDR3: TGTGCCAGCAGCGTGACAGCCCCCTCTGGAAACACCATATATTTT.

This clone was found once. The chain employs TRBV30 and TRBJ1-1; the D is unclear. The ends were cut back, 5 bases at V and 5 bases at J, with 15 bases in the middle. The germline CDR1 and CDR2 sequences are GTSNPN and SVGIG (reference sequence). The CDR3 length is 13 residues. CDR3 region: CAWLKRAGTEAFF. In DNA, the CDR3 is TGTGCCTGGTTAAAGAGGGCTGGAACTGAAGCTTTCTTT.

The chain couples TRBV21-1 to TRBJ1-6; no DNA check was done on the table's D call, TRBD1. TRBV21-1 is a recognized pseudogene. The CDR3 length is 17 residues. CDR3 region: CASSKACRTTYNSPLHF. The CDR3 coding sequence is TGTGCCAGCAGCAAAGCTTGTCGGACAACCTATAATTCACCCCTCCACTTT.

The chain recombines TRBV4-1 with TRBJ1-3; a possible D gene is TRBD1 (5 bases). V was shortened by 0 bases and J by 4 bases, with 16 bases between the two germline ends. The CDR3 covers 17 residues. Germline values: CDR1 MGHRA, CDR2 YSYEKL. The CDR3 is CASSQDSKGARGNTIYF. The DNA of the CDR3 is TGCGCCAGCAGCCAAGATAGCAAAGGGGCGAGGGGAAACACCATATATTTT.

CDR3 DNA: TGTGCCAGCAGCACCCTGACTAGCGGGGGGGCCTGGGAGCTGTTTTTT. Amino acid sequence: CASSTLTSGGAWELFF. The V call is TRBV6-2 or TRBV6-3, the J call TRBJ2-2; TRBD2 agrees at 14 bases. Germline assignment: CDR1 MNHEY and CDR2 SVGEGT. CDR3 length: 16 amino acids. The V gene end was trimmed by 6 bases and the J gene end by 9 bases; junction bases not matched to a gene: 9.

The J gene is TRBJ2-3, the V gene TRBV6-6; D is unclear. Trimming shortened V by 5 bases and J by 2 bases, and 5 bases separated the two germline ends. Germline assignment: CDR1 MNHNY and CDR2 SVGAGI (reference sequence). The length of the CDR3 is 12 residues. CDR3 sequence reads: CASSLYTDTQYF. In DNA, the CDR3 is TGTGCCAGCAGTCTGTACACAGATACGCAGTATTTT.

J is TRBJ2-7 and V is TRBV6-2 or TRBV6-3; possible D gene TRBD2, 6 bases. Germline lookup yields CDR1 MNHEY and CDR2 SVGEGT. The length of the CDR3 is 16 residues. The ends were cut back, 2 bases at V and 1 base at J, with 15 bases in the middle. CDR3 sequence reads: CASSYPLGLLSYEQYF. As DNA, the CDR3 is TGTGCCAGCAGTTACCCCCTGGGACTGCTATCCTACGAGCAGTACTTC.

The chain joins TRBV5-4 to TRBJ1-2; a possible D gene is TRBD1 (6 bases). Trimming shortened V by 4 bases and J by 4 bases, and 11 bases separated the two germline ends. Germline loops: CDR1 SGHNT, CDR2 YYREEE (reference sequence). This CDR3 has 13 residues. The CDR3 nucleotides read TGTGCCAGCAGCACCGAGGGGGTCTATGGCTACACCTTC. Translated: CASSTEGVYGYTF. The whole variable domain, remainder taken from reference TRBV5-4 and TRBJ1-2, is ETGVTQSPTHLIKTRGQQVTLRCSSQSGHNTVSWYQQALGQGPQFIFQYYREEENGRGNFPPRFSGLQFPNYSSELNVNALELDDSALYLCASSTEGVYGYTFGSGTRLTVV.